These 18 T cell receptor beta chains were all obtained from the same sample, sequenced in a study of CD8+ T cells in alopecia areata. Once RNA had been extracted, it was reverse transcribed into cDNA to act as the sequencing template. Sequencing used immunoSEQ multiplex PCR; TCRdb keeps in-frame clones, though not all of them. The table lists hundreds of thousands of clones, more than 45% of them singletons, with approximately 0.45% in the top ten. The sequenced sample was CD4+ T cells sorted from blood, obtained at week 0. All receptors come from a human donor with alopecia areata.

This clone was counted a few times. This chain links TRBV30 with TRBJ1-2; D unclear. The CDR3 is made up of 13 amino acids. The germline CDR1 and CDR2 sequences are GTSNPN and SVGIG (reference sequence). The CDR3 is CLFTRASTYGYTF. CDR3 DNA: TGTCTTTTCACCCGGGCCAGCACCTATGGCTACACCTTC.

The chain links TRBV18 to TRBJ2-3; TRBD1 matches 9 bases. J lost 0 bases, V lost 6 bases, and 13 bases had no gene match. Germline V gene sequence: CDR1 KGHSH, CDR2 LQKENI. CDR3 size: 18 residues. The CDR3 nucleotides read TGTGCCAGCTCTCCCGGGACAGGGACCTTTGCCAGCACAGATACGCAGTATTTT. It codes for CASSPGTGTFASTDTQYF.

Turning to this clone: The same CDR3 arises from other DNA sequences in this sample as well. The rearrangement links TRBV30 to TRBJ1-5; no definite D call. V was shortened by 0 bases and J by 4 bases, with 4 bases between the two germline ends. Germline V gene sequence: CDR1 GTSNPN, CDR2 SVGIG (reference sequence). The CDR3 consists of 12 residues. CDR3 DNA: TGTGCCTGGAGTGTCGGGAATCAGCCCCAGCATTTT. This sequence encodes CAWSVGNQPQHF.

In this sample, this clone turned up once. The rearrangement links TRBV11-2 to TRBJ1-1, with TRBD1 as a possible D gene (6 bases). V was cut by 8 bases and J by 5 bases, with 27 bases left in between. Germline assignment: CDR1 SGHAT and CDR2 FQNNGV. CDR3 length: 17 amino acids. The CDR3 reads CASGPRVGTIKGTEAFF. DNA for the CDR3: TGTGCCAGCGGCCCACGAGTGGGGACAATCAAGGGAACTGAAGCTTTCTTT. The full variable domain, its missing parts supplied by reference TRBV11-2 and TRBJ1-1, is EAGVAQSPRYKIIEKRQSVAFWCNPISGHATLYWYQQILGQGPKLLIQFQNNGVVDDSQLPKDRFSAERLKGVDSTLKIQPAKLEDSAVYLCASGPRVGTIKGTEAFFGQGTRLTVV.

This chain links TRBV27 with TRBJ2-6; 8 bases map to TRBD1. Trimming at V came to 5 bases and at J to 3 bases, leaving 12 bases not matched to a gene. CDR3 length equals 18 residues. From germline, CDR1 is MNHEY and CDR2 SMNVEV (reference sequence). As DNA, the CDR3 is TGTGCCAGCAGTCCACGGACAGGGACTCGCCTTGGGGCCAACGTCCTGACTTTC. It yields the protein CASSPRTGTRLGANVLTF.

The V call is TRBV29-1, the J call TRBJ2-1, with D perhaps TRBD2 (7 bases). The V end lost 6 bases, the J end lost 6 bases, and 21 bases lay between the germline ends. The CDR3 consists of 15 residues. Germline V gene lookup returns CDR1 SQVTM and CDR2 ANQGSEA. CDR3: CSVVGGRARFNEQFF. The CDR3 DNA follows: TGCAGCGTGGTAGGGGGGAGGGCCAGATTCAATGAGCAGTTCTTC.

This chain joins TRBV5-1 and TRBJ1-2; the match to TRBD1 covers 7 bases. The germline CDR1 and CDR2 sequences are SGHRS and YFSETQ. Trimming at V came to 7 bases and at J to 8 bases, leaving 14 bases not matched to a gene. This CDR3 is 14 amino acids long. CDR3 in DNA: TGCGCCAGCGGTAGGGGAGGGGGCGACGGCGGCTACACCTTC. Translated, it gives CASGRGGGDGGYTF.

This clone came up a few times. The chain employs TRBV5-1 and TRBJ1-2; 8 bases match TRBD1. There are 14 residues in the CDR3. Germline CDR1 reads SGHRS; CDR2 reads YFSETQ. Trimming cost V 3 bases and J 8 bases; bases outside gene matches: 9. The CDR3 DNA sequence: TGCGCCAGCAGCTCGGGGACAGGCGGGCTGGGCTACACCTTC. It encodes CASSSGTGGLGYTF.

The chain carries TRBV7-9 and TRBJ2-3; 7 bases match TRBD2. Germline lookup yields CDR1 SEHNR and CDR2 FQNEAQ (reference sequence). The CDR3 has 16 residues. Trimming removed 1 base from V and 5 bases from J; junction bases left unmatched: 9. The CDR3 reads CASSLGLAVGKDTQYF. CDR3 sequence (DNA): TGTGCCAGCAGCTTAGGGCTAGCGGTCGGCAAAGATACGCAGTATTTT.

The chain uses TRBV2 and TRBJ1-5; the match to TRBD1 covers 7 bases. Looked up from germline, CDR1 is SNHLY and CDR2 is FYNNEI. V lost 5 bases to trimming and J lost 0 bases; unmatched junction nucleotides: 4. CDR3 length: 15 amino acids. The CDR3 is CASSNGQVSNQPQHF. In DNA form, the CDR3 reads TGTGCCAGCAGTAATGGACAGGTTAGCAATCAGCCCCAGCATTTT.

The chain combines TRBV6-6 with TRBJ2-5; 11 bases line up with TRBD2. The CDR3 spans 15 residues. The junction had 8 bases not matched to a gene; V was cut back by 6 bases and J by 5 bases. The germline gives CDR1 MNHNY, CDR2 SVGAGI (reference sequence). CDR3 nucleotide sequence: TGTGCCAGCAGGGGACTAGCGGCTGGGGGGGAGACCCAGTACTTC. Translation gives CASRGLAAGGETQYF.

This chain uses TRBV6-5 with TRBJ1-5, with a weak D call TRBD1 (6 bases). V shed 5 bases and J shed 0 bases, with 11 bases lying between them. Germline CDR1 and CDR2: MNHEY and SVGAGI. The CDR3 runs 15 residues. CDR3 DNA sequence: TGTGCCAGCAGTACGGACAGAGATAGCAATCAGCCCCAGCATTTT. Protein product: CASSTDRDSNQPQHF.

The chain employs TRBV29-1 and TRBJ2-3; D uncertain. Trimming removed 6 bases at V and 3 bases at J, with 10 bases between. This CDR3 region has 12 residues. Germline CDR1 is SQVTM and CDR2 is ANQGSEA. CDR3 DNA: TGCAGCGTCATGGCAGAGACAGATACGCAGTATTTT. Its translation is CSVMAETDTQYF.

A remark on this clone: This specimen includes other DNA sequences encoding the same CDR3. V gene TRBV25-1 combines with J gene TRBJ2-5, with TRBD2 identical over 7 bases. The CDR3 is made up of 13 amino acids. CDR1 and CDR2 from the germline V gene are MGHDK and SYGVNS. After removal of 7 bases from V and 5 bases from J, the junction contained 7 bases not matched to a gene. CDR3 DNA sequence: TGTGCCAGCAACAGCGGGATGGGGGAGACCCAGTACTTC. It codes for CASNSGMGETQYF.

This clone was counted between two and nine times. The chain links TRBV14 to TRBJ1-2, with 7 positions matching TRBD1. CDR1 is SGHDN, CDR2 FVKESK, per germline. The V segment lost 0 bases and the J segment 8 bases; nucleotides outside the gene matches: 12. This CDR3 has 16 amino acids. The CDR3 nucleotides read TGTGCCAGCAGCCAAGATCCCAGGGGGACACTACAAGGCTACACCTTC. Translating it yields CASSQDPRGTLQGYTF.

The chain recombines TRBV7-9 with TRBJ1-2; D possibly corresponds to TRBD1 (6 bases). CDR1 and CDR2 from the germline V gene are SEHNR and FQNEAQ (reference sequence). The CDR3 has 14 residues. The V gene lost 1 base and the J gene lost 6 bases, with 12 bases spanning the gap. The CDR3 nucleotides read TGTGCCAGCAGCTTAGGTGGGACATCTCATGGCTACACCTTC. This sequence encodes CASSLGGTSHGYTF.

The chain links TRBV5-6 to TRBJ2-7, with no clear D. The CDR3 sequence is 11 residues long. The germline V gene has CDR1 SGHDT and CDR2 YYEEEE. With 0 bases removed from V and 4 bases from J, the gap between germline ends came to 2 bases. CDR3 residues: CASSLGYEQYF. In DNA, the CDR3 is TGTGCCAGCAGCTTGGGATACGAGCAGTACTTC. Full variable domain (rest looked up from reference TRBV5-6 and TRBJ2-7): DAGVTQSPTHLIKTRGQQVTLRCSPKSGHDTVSWYQQALGQGPQFIFQYYEEEERQRGNFPDRFSGHQFPNYSSELNVNALLLGDSALYLCASSLGYEQYFGPGTRLTVT.

This clone was seen a few times. CDR3 sequence (DNA): TGTGCCAGCAGCCCCAGCGGGCCCGACCAAGAGACCCAGTACTTC. It encodes CASSPSGPDQETQYF. This chain uses TRBV6-5 with TRBJ2-5; the D gene is possibly TRBD2 (6 bases). The germline V gene has CDR1 MNHEY and CDR2 SVGAGI. The V gene lost 6 bases and the J gene lost 0 bases, with 14 bases spanning the gap. The CDR3 extends over 15 amino acids.